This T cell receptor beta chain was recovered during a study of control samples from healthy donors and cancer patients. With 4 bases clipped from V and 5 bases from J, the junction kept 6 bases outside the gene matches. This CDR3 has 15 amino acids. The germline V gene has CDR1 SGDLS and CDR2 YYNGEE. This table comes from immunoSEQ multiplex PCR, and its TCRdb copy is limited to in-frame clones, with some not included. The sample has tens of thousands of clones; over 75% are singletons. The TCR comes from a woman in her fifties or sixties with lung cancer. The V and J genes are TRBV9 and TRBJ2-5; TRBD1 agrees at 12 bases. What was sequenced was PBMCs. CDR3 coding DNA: TGTGCCAGCAGCCCAGGGACAGGGGGCCTGGAGACCCAGTACTTC. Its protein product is CASSPGTGGLETQYF.